This passage covers 24 T cell receptor beta chains from one sample sequenced in a study of naive and memory T cell subsets. Amplification of ligated cDNA took four PCR rounds with SP2 and nested alpha and beta constant primers. TCRdb independently ran MiXCR on the 5' RACE reads; one entry per CDR3 protein. The sample yields roughly 62,000 distinct CDR3 sequences, under 10% seen once. A UMI-containing oligonucleotide was joined by 3' ligation to the TCR cDNA template. Receptor source: a female donor in good health.

The chain joins TRBV2 to TRBJ1-5; TRBD1 is a possible D gene (5 bases). Germline V gene lookup returns CDR1 SNHLY and CDR2 FYNNEI. The CDR3 sequence is 16 residues long. Trimming stripped 7 bases from V and 0 bases from J, with 16 bases between. The CDR3 here is CASTVTGFYSNQPQHF. For the CDR3, the DNA is TGTGCCAGCACCGTAACAGGTTTCTATAGCAATCAGCCCCAGCATTTT.

Ten or more counts support this clonotype. This CDR3 is CSATWALTYGYTF. In DNA form, the CDR3 reads TGCAGTGCAACCTGGGCCCTGACCTATGGCTACACCTTC. The chain employs TRBV20-1 and TRBJ1-2; D remains unclear. Germline V gene data show CDR1 as DFQATT and CDR2 as SNEGSKA (reference sequence). V was shortened by 6 bases and J by 4 bases, with 15 bases between the two germline ends. This CDR3 region has 13 residues.

V is TRBV29-1 and J is TRBJ2-1, with TRBD2 matching 8 bases. The V gene's germline CDR1 is SQVTM and CDR2 ANQGSEA. Trimming removed 4 bases from V and 1 base from J; junction bases left unmatched: 3. The CDR3 consists of 14 residues. For the CDR3, the DNA is TGCAGCGTTGGGGGACTAGAATCCTACAATGAGCAGTTCTTC. It is translated as CSVGGLESYNEQFF.

The rearrangement joins TRBV29-1 to TRBJ1-2; weak D call: TRBD1 (5 bases). This CDR3 is 13 amino acids long. Trimming removed 1 base at V and 4 bases at J, with 10 bases between. Germline CDR1 and CDR2: SQVTM and ANQGSEA. CDR3 region: CSVEAGAIYGYTF. In DNA form, the CDR3 reads TGCAGCGTTGAAGCCGGGGCTATCTATGGCTACACCTTC.

The V call is TRBV5-1, the J call TRBJ2-1, with 7 bases lining up with TRBD1. V was clipped by 4 bases and J by 5 bases; unmatched bases: 9. CDR3 length equals 15 residues. Germline CDR1 reads SGHRS; CDR2 reads YFSETQ. The CDR3 nucleotides are TGCGCCAGCAGCCGTCCGGGACAGAAGAACAATGAGCAGTTCTTC. It is translated as CASSRPGQKNNEQFF.

This clonotype was counted only a few times. The V and J genes are TRBV19 and TRBJ2-1, with D perhaps TRBD2 (6 bases). From germline, CDR1 is LNHDA and CDR2 SQIVND (reference sequence). The CDR3 totals 15 residues. The V gene lost 1 base and the J gene lost 8 bases, with 15 bases spanning the gap. The CDR3 protein is CASSIVSGTVDEQFF. The DNA for the CDR3 is TGTGCCAGTAGTATAGTCTCAGGGACTGTGGATGAGCAGTTCTTC.

The chain employs TRBV12-5 and TRBJ2-3; D gene uncertain. CDR3 length: 13 residues. Trimming took off 0 bases at V and 4 bases at J, with 5 bases between the two ends. The germline CDR1 and CDR2 sequences are LGHNT and FRNRAP. CDR3 sequence (DNA): TGTGCTAGTGGTTTGGTTGGGGCAGATACGCAGTATTTT. Encoded protein: CASGLVGADTQYF.

The CDR3 region is CASSLHRTGHNEQFF. CDR3 nucleotides: TGTGCCAGCAGTTTGCACCGGACAGGGCACAATGAGCAGTTCTTC. The rearrangement links TRBV28 to TRBJ2-1; TRBD1 matches at 8 bases. J lost 5 bases, V lost 3 bases, and 6 bases had no gene match. The germline V gene encodes CDR1 MDHEN and CDR2 SYDVKM. The CDR3 is 15 residues long.

The table lists this clonotype with a few counts. The rearrangement joins TRBV13 to TRBJ2-7; 8 nucleotides line up with TRBD2. CDR3 length equals 14 residues. Trimming at V came to 0 bases and at J to 4 bases, leaving 2 bases not matched to a gene. Germline assignment: CDR1 PRHDT and CDR2 FYEKMQ (reference sequence). CDR3 amino acids: CASSLGSGKYEQYF. The CDR3 DNA reads as TGTGCCAGCAGCTTAGGTAGCGGGAAGTACGAGCAGTACTTC.

The chain recombines TRBV27 with TRBJ2-7; possibly TRBD2 for D (6 bases). The ends were cut back, 0 bases at V and 0 bases at J, with 15 bases in the middle. The CDR3 is 17 amino acids. The germline gives CDR1 MNHEY, CDR2 SMNVEV (reference sequence). DNA for the CDR3: TGTGCCAGCAGTTTATCGATATCTCGCGGGATCTCCTACGAGCAGTACTTC. Its protein is CASSLSISRGISYEQYF.

This clonotype came up a few times. This chain links TRBV10-2 with TRBJ1-1, with 10 bases that match TRBD1. CDR3 size: 17 residues. Germline V gives CDR1 WSHSY, CDR2 SAAADI. The junction had 12 bases not matched to a gene; V was cut back by 2 bases and J by 6 bases. The CDR3 here is CASSEPERRGQGSEAFF. The CDR3, as DNA: TGCGCCAGCAGTGAGCCCGAGCGGAGGGGACAGGGGTCTGAAGCTTTCTTT.

The J gene is TRBJ2-2, the V gene TRBV6-2 or TRBV6-3; D is ambiguous. CDR1 and CDR2 from the germline V gene are MNHEY and SVGEGT. The germline V and J ends were trimmed by 3 bases and 4 bases, with 12 bases remaining between them. The CDR3 sequence is 15 residues long. CDR3 sequence: CASSYLGIGTGELFF. CDR3 DNA sequence: TGTGCCAGCAGTTATCTGGGTATTGGCACCGGGGAGCTGTTTTTT.

This clonotype came up a few times. The CDR3 bases are TGCGCCAGCAACGGGAATGATTTTGAGACCCAGTACTTC. This encodes CASNGNDFETQYF. The chain couples TRBV5-1 to TRBJ2-5; TRBD2 is a possible D gene (5 bases). Germline V CDR1 and CDR2: SGHRS, YFSETQ. V was clipped by 6 bases and J by 5 bases, with 14 bases between them. There are 13 residues in the CDR3.

The V call is TRBV4-2, the J call TRBJ2-2, with 8 bases that match TRBD1. The CDR3 contains 14 residues. In germline, CDR1 is LGHNA, CDR2 YNFKEQ. V was clipped by 4 bases and J by 6 bases; unmatched bases: 4. The CDR3 spells CASSLGQEPGELFF. In nucleotides, the CDR3 is TGTGCCAGCAGCCTGGGACAGGAGCCCGGGGAGCTGTTTTTT.

This clonotype was detected many times. The J gene is TRBJ2-3, the V gene TRBV6-2 or TRBV6-3, with no clear D. V was pared by 0 bases and J by 6 bases, with 10 bases between. The CDR3 is made up of 14 amino acids. Germline assignment: CDR1 MNHEY and CDR2 SVGEGT. This CDR3 is CASSYSDSSDTQYF. The CDR3 nucleotides are TGTGCCAGCAGTTACTCGGATAGTAGTGATACGCAGTATTTT.

This clonotype was observed a few times. The rearrangement links TRBV7-9 to TRBJ1-1; TRBD1 aligns across 7 bases. CDR3 size: 15 residues. The ends lost 7 bases at V and 2 bases at J; junction bases unmatched: 10. The V gene's germline CDR1 is SEHNR and CDR2 FQNEAQ (reference sequence). DNA for the CDR3: TGTGCCAGCACCCCGGGAGGGGGCTATAACACTGAAGCTTTCTTT. Amino acids: CASTPGGGYNTEAFF.

The V gene is TRBV6-1, the J gene TRBJ1-4; D remains ambiguous. Trimming removed 7 bases at V and 7 bases at J, with 19 bases between. CDR1 and CDR2 from the germline V gene are MNHNS and SASEGT. The CDR3 length is 15 residues. The CDR3 protein is CASKKKGMGGEKLFF. CDR3 sequence (DNA): TGTGCCAGCAAAAAGAAAGGGATGGGAGGTGAAAAACTGTTTTTT.

This clonotype turned up a few times. This chain uses TRBV27 with TRBJ2-7, with 8 bases fitting TRBD1. Looked up from germline, CDR1 is MNHEY and CDR2 is SMNVEV (reference sequence). The CDR3 covers 12 residues. J lost 7 bases, V lost 8 bases, and 7 bases had no gene match. CDR3 nucleotide sequence: TGTGCCAGCGGGACAGGTCTGGGTGAGCAGTACTTC. Its translation is CASGTGLGEQYF.

Ten or more counts support this clonotype. This chain connects TRBV6-5 to TRBJ2-7; maybe TRBD2 (5 bases). Per germline, CDR1 MNHEY and CDR2 SVGAGI. This CDR3 has 16 residues. V was trimmed by 0 bases and J by 3 bases, leaving 15 bases between them. The CDR3 here is CASSYSTGDAIYEQYF. The CDR3 DNA sequence: TGTGCCAGCAGTTACTCGACCGGGGATGCAATCTACGAGCAGTACTTC.

The chain recombines TRBV6-1 with TRBJ1-2; 10 nucleotides agree with TRBD1. The CDR3 runs to 14 residues. V lost 7 bases and J lost 7; bases outside the gene matches: 9. Germline CDR1 is MNHNS and CDR2 is SASEGT. Written as DNA, the CDR3 is TGTGCCAGCACTTCGACAGGGGGCGTCCGTGGCTACACCTTC. Translation gives CASTSTGGVRGYTF.

This clonotype showed up many times. The chain carries TRBV9 and TRBJ1-1, with D unclear. The CDR3 is made up of 13 amino acids. CDR1 SGDLS and CDR2 YYNGEE come from the germline V gene. V gave up 2 bases and J gave up 3 bases, with 8 bases separating them. CDR3: CASSVNLDTEAFF. The CDR3 nucleotides are TGTGCCAGCAGCGTTAATTTGGACACTGAAGCTTTCTTT.

The sample holds a few counts of this clonotype. The chain is built from TRBV30 and TRBJ1-2; D may be TRBD1 (6 bases). From germline, CDR1 is GTSNPN and CDR2 SVGIG (reference sequence). CDR3 length equals 13 residues. With 5 bases removed from V and 4 bases from J, the gap between germline ends came to 14 bases. CDR3 sequence reads: CAWGGREAYGYTF. CDR3 DNA: TGTGCCTGGGGGGGCAGGGAGGCCTATGGCTACACCTTC. Full variable domain (missing parts from reference TRBV30 and TRBJ1-2): SQTIHQWPATLVQPVGSPLSLECTVEGTSNPNLYWYRQAAGRGLQLLFYSVGIGQISSEVPQNLSASRPQDRQFILSSKKLLLSDSGFYLCAWGGREAYGYTFGSGTRLTVV.

In its sample, this clonotype was seen a few times. The chain joins TRBV12-3 or TRBV12-4 to TRBJ2-1; 9 bases map to TRBD1. The CDR3 runs to 15 residues. With V trimmed by 1 base and J by 5 bases, 3 bases remained unmatched. CDR3 protein: CASSLGTGVNNEQFF. DNA of the CDR3: TGTGCCAGCAGTTTAGGGACAGGGGTAAACAATGAGCAGTTCTTC.

This clonotype was observed many times. The V call is TRBV29-1, the J call TRBJ1-1; D possibly corresponds to TRBD1 (5 bases). With 1 base removed from V and 0 bases from J, the gap between germline ends came to 15 bases. CDR1 and CDR2 from the germline V gene are SQVTM and ANQGSEA. This CDR3 comprises 16 residues. Here the CDR3 reads CSVEGTGGNMNTEAFF. CDR3 DNA sequence: TGCAGCGTTGAAGGGACCGGGGGTAACATGAACACTGAAGCTTTCTTT.